This TCR beta chain was sequenced during a study of CD8 T cells in ankylosing spondylitis. Via MiXCR, TCRdb re-called the 5' RACE reads, giving one row per CDR3 protein. The table has approximately 220,000 distinct CDR3 sequences, over 9.5% seen once. Trimming took 4 bases from V and 1 from J; bases not matched to a gene: 2. Germline V gene sequence: CDR1 SQVTM, CDR2 ANQGSEA. The CDR3 consists of 14 residues. The receptor was derived from a male donor with ankylosing spondylitis or in good health (not recorded which). The chain is built from TRBV29-1 and TRBJ2-1; 9 bases line up with TRBD1. Sequences were obtained from blood, either unsorted or a sorted T cell fraction (not recorded which). The CDR3 spells CSVVGTGSYNEQFF. Here the CDR3 DNA reads TGCAGCGTTGTTGGGACAGGGTCCTACAATGAGCAGTTCTTC.